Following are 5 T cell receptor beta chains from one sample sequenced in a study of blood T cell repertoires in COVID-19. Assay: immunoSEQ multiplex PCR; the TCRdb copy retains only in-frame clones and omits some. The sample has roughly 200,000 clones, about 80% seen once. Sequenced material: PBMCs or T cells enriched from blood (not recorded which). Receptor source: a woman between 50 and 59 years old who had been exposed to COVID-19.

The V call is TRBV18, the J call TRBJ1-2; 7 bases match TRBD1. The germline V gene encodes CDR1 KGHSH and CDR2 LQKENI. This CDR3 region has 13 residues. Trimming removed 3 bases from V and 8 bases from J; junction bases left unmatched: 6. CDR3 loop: CASSPSGQAGYTF. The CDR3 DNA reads TGTGCCAGCTCACCTTCCGGACAGGCCGGCTACACCTTC. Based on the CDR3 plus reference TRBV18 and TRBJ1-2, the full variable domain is NAGVMQNPRHLVRRRGQEARLRCSPMKGHSHVYWYRQLPEEGLKFMVYLQKENIIDESGMPKERFSAEFPKEGPSILRIQQVVRGDSAAYFCASSPSGQAGYTFGSGTRLTVV.

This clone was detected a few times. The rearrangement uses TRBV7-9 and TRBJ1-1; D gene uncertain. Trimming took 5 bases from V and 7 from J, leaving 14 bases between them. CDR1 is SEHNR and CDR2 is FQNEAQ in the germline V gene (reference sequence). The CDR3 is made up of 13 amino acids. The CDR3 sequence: CASSHGLEGEAFF. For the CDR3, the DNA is TGTGCCAGCAGCCACGGTCTAGAAGGTGAAGCTTTCTTT.

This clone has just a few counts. CDR3 sequence reads: CASSVDQGVNTEAFF. The CDR3 nucleotides read TGTGCCAGCAGCGTAGATCAGGGGGTGAACACTGAAGCTTTCTTT. The chain links TRBV9 to TRBJ1-1, with 7 bases fitting TRBD1. The trim removed 0 bases at V and 0 bases at J, leaving 2 bases unmatched. CDR3 length equals 15 residues. Germline CDR1 and CDR2: SGDLS and YYNGEE.

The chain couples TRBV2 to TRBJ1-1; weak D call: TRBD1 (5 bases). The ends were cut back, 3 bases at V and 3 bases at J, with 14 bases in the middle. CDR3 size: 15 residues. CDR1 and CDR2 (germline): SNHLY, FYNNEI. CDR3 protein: CASSEGLQRDTEAFF. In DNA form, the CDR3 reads TGTGCCAGCAGTGAGGGACTTCAAAGGGACACTGAAGCTTTCTTT. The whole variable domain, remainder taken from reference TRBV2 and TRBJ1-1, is EPEVTQTPSHQVTQMGQEVILRCVPISNHLYFYWYRQILGQKVEFLVSFYNNEISEKSEIFDDQFSVERPDGSNFTLKIRSTKLEDSAMYFCASSEGLQRDTEAFFGQGTRLTVV.

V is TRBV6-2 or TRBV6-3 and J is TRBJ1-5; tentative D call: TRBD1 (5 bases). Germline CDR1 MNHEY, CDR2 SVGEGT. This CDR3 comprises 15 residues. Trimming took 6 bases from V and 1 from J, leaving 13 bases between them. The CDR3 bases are TGTGCCAGCAGCCGGCGCGGGGGAAGCAATCAGCCCCAGCATTTT. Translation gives CASSRRGGSNQPQHF.